Listed here are 19 T cell receptor beta chains from one sample, sequenced in a study of technical replicates of blood from a few donors. Profiled with immunoSEQ multiplex PCR; TCRdb holds only in-frame clones, not every one. The table has about 60,000 clones, 86% seen once; the top ten hold more than 4.5%. The material sequenced was PBMCs. The receptor source for this set is a human donor in good health. Some clones in this sample may be carry-over from other donors' samples.

The rearrangement joins TRBV5-6 to TRBJ2-5, with 7 nucleotides matching TRBD2. Per germline, CDR1 SGHDT and CDR2 YYEEEE. This CDR3 has 15 residues. After removal of 2 bases from V and 5 bases from J, the junction contained 9 bases not matched to a gene. The CDR3: CASSFGLERGETQYF. In DNA, the CDR3 is TGTGCCAGCAGCTTTGGACTAGAACGCGGTGAGACCCAGTACTTC.

This chain joins TRBV5-1 and TRBJ2-2; the match to TRBD2 covers 11 bases. The V segment lost 0 bases and the J segment 0 bases; nucleotides outside the gene matches: 7. This CDR3 region has 19 residues. Germline CDR1 reads SGHRS; CDR2 reads YFSETQ. CDR3 sequence: CASSLGLAGLPANTGELFF. The CDR3 DNA reads TGCGCCAGCAGCTTGGGACTAGCGGGACTCCCCGCGAACACCGGGGAGCTGTTTTTT.

The V gene is TRBV7-2, the J gene TRBJ2-7; 7 bases map to TRBD2. The CDR3 totals 15 residues. Germline lookup yields CDR1 SGHTA and CDR2 FQGNSA. J lost 0 bases, V lost 9 bases, and 11 bases had no gene match. DNA of the CDR3: TGTGCCAGTACCCGCGGCGGGAGTGACTCCTACGAGCAGTACTTC. Its translation: CASTRGGSDSYEQYF.

The chain combines TRBV15 with TRBJ1-2; D might be TRBD1 (5 bases). V lost 3 bases and J lost 7, with 15 bases in between. Germline CDR1 LNHNV, CDR2 YYDKDF (reference sequence). CDR3 length equals 14 residues. The CDR3 loop is CATSSVRRVSGYTF. CDR3 nucleotides: TGTGCCACCAGCAGTGTACGCAGGGTGTCTGGCTACACCTTC.

The V and J genes are TRBV7-9 and TRBJ1-5, with a tentative D call TRBD1 (5 bases). CDR3 size: 18 residues. Deletions cut 1 base from V and 2 bases from J, with 18 bases between. Germline V gives CDR1 SEHNR, CDR2 FQNEAQ (reference sequence). The CDR3 nucleotides are TGTGCCAGCAGCTTAGGCCGGGGGAGGGGCGGTGGCAATCAGCCCCAGCATTTT. It codes for CASSLGRGRGGGNQPQHF. The variable domain in full, with the rest retrieved from reference TRBV7-9 and TRBJ1-5, is DTGVSQNPRHKITKRGQNVTFRCDPISEHNRLYWYRQTLGQGPEFLTYFQNEAQLEKSRLLSDRFSAERPKGSFSTLEIQRTEQGDSAMYLCASSLGRGRGGGNQPQHFGDGTRLSIL.

In DNA, the CDR3 is TGTGCCAGCCAAAGAGGAAATGGCCAGCCCCAGCATTTT. Its translation is CASQRGNGQPQHF. The rearrangement uses TRBV18 and TRBJ1-5; D unresolved. This CDR3 region has 13 residues. The germline CDR1 and CDR2 sequences are KGHSH and LQKENI. V dropped 8 bases and J dropped 7 bases, with 15 bases sitting between them. Looking up the rest from reference TRBV18 and TRBJ1-5 gives the full variable domain: NAGVMQNPRHLVRRRGQEARLRCSPMKGHSHVYWYRQLPEEGLKFMVYLQKENIIDESGMPKERFSAEFPKEGPSILRIQQVVRGDSAAYFCASQRGNGQPQHFGDGTRLSIL.

The rearrangement uses TRBV19 and TRBJ1-5; D is perhaps TRBD1 (5 bases). CDR1 and CDR2 (germline): LNHDA, SQIVND (reference sequence). The CDR3 loop spans 17 amino acids. V gave up 4 bases and J gave up 2 bases, with 18 bases separating them. The CDR3 DNA is TGTGCCAGTAGTACCGGTACAGGAACCATCGGCAATCAGCCCCAGCATTTT. Protein sequence: CASSTGTGTIGNQPQHF.

The chain employs TRBV6-5 and TRBJ2-3; tentative D call: TRBD2 (5 bases). The germline V gene has CDR1 MNHEY and CDR2 SVGAGI. CDR3 size: 13 residues. Trimming removed 7 bases from V and 5 bases from J, with 13 bases in between. This chain's CDR3 is CASMLGVKDTQYF. The CDR3 coding sequence is TGTGCCAGCATGCTGGGAGTGAAAGATACGCAGTATTTT.

The chain is built from TRBV2 and TRBJ2-6; 10 bases fit TRBD1. The CDR3 spans 17 residues. V lost 7 bases, J lost 0 bases, and 6 bases stayed unmatched. Germline V gives CDR1 SNHLY, CDR2 FYNNEI. The CDR3 DNA follows: TGTGCCAGCAACCCGGGACAGGGGATCTCTGGGGCCAACGTCCTGACTTTC. Protein: CASNPGQGISGANVLTF.

The chain has TRBV5-4 and TRBJ2-1, with D possibly matching TRBD1 (6 bases). The CDR3 loop spans 15 amino acids. Germline V gene data show CDR1 as SGHNT and CDR2 as YYREEE (reference sequence). The V gene lost 3 bases and the J gene lost 6 bases, with 16 bases spanning the gap. The CDR3 DNA follows: TGTGCCAGCAGCTCCGGGACATTACGCGGCAATGAGCAGTTCTTC. Its protein product is CASSSGTLRGNEQFF.

This clone was counted once. The chain joins TRBV7-7 to TRBJ2-7; D perhaps matches TRBD1 (5 bases). Germline V CDR1 and CDR2: SSHAT, FNYEAQ (reference sequence). The V end was cut by 2 bases, the J end by 7 bases, with 12 bases between. This CDR3 contains 13 residues. The CDR3 region has the DNA TGTGCCAGCAGCTTATATAGGGGTCAGGAGCAGTACTTC. Its translation is CASSLYRGQEQYF.

The rearrangement links TRBV11-1 to TRBJ2-5; maybe TRBD1 (7 bases). Germline CDR1 and CDR2: SGHAT and FQDESV (reference sequence). V gave up 5 bases and J gave up 5 bases, with 21 bases separating them. This CDR3 has 16 amino acids. Written as DNA, the CDR3 is TGTGCCAGCAGCACCACCGGAACAGGGGCGGGGGAGACCCAGTACTTC. It translates to CASSTTGTGAGETQYF.

This chain connects TRBV5-1 to TRBJ2-7; TRBD2 aligns across 10 bases. Germline V gene data show CDR1 as SGHRS and CDR2 as YFSETQ. Germline trimming cut 4 bases from V and 0 bases from J; bases unmatched to any gene: 1. There are 14 residues in the CDR3. This CDR3 reads CASSTSGNSYEQYF. The CDR3, as DNA: TGCGCCAGCAGCACTAGCGGGAACTCCTACGAGCAGTACTTC.

The chain carries TRBV5-1 and TRBJ2-2, with D possibly being TRBD1 (6 bases). The CDR3 is 12 residues long. Germline V gene data show CDR1 as SGHRS and CDR2 as YFSETQ. The germline V and J ends were trimmed by 6 bases and 6 bases, with 9 bases remaining between them. The CDR3 loop is CASTTGPGELFF. CDR3 DNA sequence: TGCGCCAGCACCACAGGGCCCGGGGAGCTGTTTTTT.

The V gene is TRBV4-2, the J gene TRBJ1-2; 10 bases are shared with TRBD1. CDR3 length equals 16 residues. Germline V CDR1 and CDR2: LGHNA, YNFKEQ. V dropped 4 bases and J dropped 7; count of bases not matched to a gene: 12. The DNA for the CDR3 is TGTGCCAGCAGCCGGTCCGGGACAGGGGAGGCGCGTGGCTACACCTTC. Its translation: CASSRSGTGEARGYTF.

This clone appeared a single time. The V call is TRBV10-3, the J call TRBJ1-1, with D tentatively TRBD1 (6 bases). Germline CDR1 ENHRY, CDR2 SYGVKD. The CDR3 consists of 15 residues. V dropped 6 bases and J dropped 2 bases, with 16 bases sitting between them. The CDR3 DNA is TGTGCCATCAGCGGGGCTGGGGGGGGCAACACTGAAGCTTTCTTT. Its translation: CAISGAGGGNTEAFF.

V gene TRBV7-2 combines with J gene TRBJ2-7; D not resolved. The CDR3 totals 11 residues. V was clipped by 4 bases and J by 2 bases, with 3 bases between them. CDR1 SGHTA and CDR2 FQGNSA come from the germline V gene. The CDR3 region is CASSYTYEQYF. The CDR3 DNA follows: TGTGCCAGCAGCTACACCTACGAGCAGTACTTC.

The rearrangement joins TRBV15 to TRBJ2-7, with TRBD1 matching 10 bases. Losses at the gene ends were 5 bases for V and 3 bases for J; bases not matched to a gene: 7. This CDR3 spans 15 amino acids. CDR1 and CDR2 (germline): LNHNV, YYDKDF (reference sequence). The CDR3 nucleotides read TGTGCCACCAGCGGAGGGACAGGGGCACTCTACGAGCAGTACTTC. Its protein is CATSGGTGALYEQYF.

The table lists this clone with a count of one. The V gene is TRBV5-8, the J gene TRBJ1-1; the D gene is possibly TRBD1 (5 bases). Germline CDR1 and CDR2: SGHTS and YDEGEE. This CDR3 is built from 16 residues. V dropped 0 bases and J dropped 1 base, with 13 bases sitting between them. The CDR3 bases are TGTGCCAGCAGCTTGGCCGGGGCGGGAAAGAACACTGAAGCTTTCTTT. It encodes CASSLAGAGKNTEAFF.